This T cell receptor (beta chain) came from a study of shared clonotypes between healthy human individuals. The CDR3 extends over 15 amino acids. The V end lost 0 bases, the J end lost 7 bases, and 10 bases lay between the germline ends. The V gene's germline CDR1 is MNHEY and CDR2 SVGAGI. This clone was counted a few times. Libraries were prepared by immunoSEQ multiplex PCR; TCRdb keeps only in-frame clonotypes and omits some of them. This sample has under 1,100,000 clones, with more than 65% found just once. V and J are TRBV6-5 and TRBJ1-6; D call uncertain. Sequencing input: memory CD4+ T cells sorted from blood. Subset described: CD45RA-negative fraction. The clonotype originates from a man aged 18 to 30 in good health. As DNA, the CDR3 is TGTGCCAGCAGTTACTCGACCGGTATGAATTCACCCCTCCACTTT. This codes for CASSYSTGMNSPLHF.